These T cell receptor beta chains were read from a single sample in a study of technical replicates of blood from several donors. The table came from immunoSEQ multiplex PCR; TCRdb's copy has only in-frame clones and leaves some out. The profile shows 55,000 to 75,000 clones, 90% to 95% of them singletons. Specimen: T cells isolated from PBMCs. The receptors were sampled from a human donor in good health. Each CDR3 is given with its conserved first and last residue. D genes are given only for firm matches. Expanded clones get a size class; other rows say once, few or many, or leave the size out.

j_call v_call clone_size d_call cdr3_aa cdr3_nt
TRBJ2-1 TRBV9 NA NA CASSLAPDEQFF TGTGCCAGCAGTCTAGCGCCAGATGAGCAGTTCTTC
TRBJ1-4 TRBV29-1 NA NA CSAGGSREKLFF TGCAGCGCGGGGGGTAGCCGGGAAAAACTGTTTTTT
TRBJ1-2 TRBV5-5 NA TRBD1 CASSLVVDRVHTF TGTGCCAGCAGCTTGGTAGTGGACAGGGTTCACACCTTC
TRBJ2-1 TRBV7-7 NA TRBD2 CASSSTSGRASYNEQFF TGTGCCAGCAGCTCCACTAGCGGGAGGGCCTCCTACAATGAGCAGTTCTTC
TRBJ2-1 TRBV5-4 NA TRBD2 CASRVAGLGKDEQFF TGTGCCAGCAGAGTAGCGGGGTTGGGGAAGGATGAGCAGTTCTTC
TRBJ2-2 TRBV6-1 NA TRBD2 CASLLAGGGELFF TGTGCCAGTCTACTAGCGGGAGGGGGGGAGCTGTTTTTT
TRBJ1-5 TRBV5-1 NA TRBD1 CASSAGTGNQPQHF TGCGCCAGCAGCGCCGGGACAGGGAATCAGCCCCAGCATTTT
TRBJ2-2 TRBV28 once NA CASITGPGSGTGELFF TGTGCCAGCATCACTGGGCCAGGGTCGGGCACCGGGGAGCTGTTTTTT
TRBJ1-1 TRBV6-5 NA NA CASSLGVGTEAFF TGTGCCAGCAGTTTAGGGGTTGGCACTGAAGCTTTCTTT
TRBJ2-7 TRBV5-1 NA TRBD1 CASSLGQSSYEQYF TGCGCCAGCAGCCTGGGACAGAGCTCCTACGAGCAGTACTTC
TRBJ2-1 TRBV30 few NA CAWKGGGYNEQFF TGTGCCTGGAAAGGGGGGGGCTACAATGAGCAGTTCTTC
TRBJ2-1 TRBV6-4 NA NA CASSDSSDEQFF TGTGCCAGCAGTGACTCAAGCGATGAGCAGTTCTTC
TRBJ1-4 TRBV6-6 NA NA CASSYPGYNEKLFF TGTGCCAGCAGTTATCCAGGGTACAATGAAAAACTGTTTTTT
TRBJ2-7 TRBV29-1 NA NA CSVNPGLHRTEQYF TGCAGCGTCAACCCGGGTCTCCATAGAACCGAGCAGTACTTC
TRBJ1-2 TRBV25-1 NA NA CASSERGSYYGYTF TGTGCCAGCAGTGAAAGAGGGTCATACTATGGCTACACCTTC
TRBJ2-3 TRBV9 NA TRBD2 CASSVVGAGGSTDTQYF TGTGCCAGCAGCGTAGTTGGAGCGGGAGGGAGCACAGATACGCAGTATTTT
TRBJ1-1 TRBV7-9 few TRBD1 CASRAGGPGAFF TGTGCCAGCAGGGCAGGGGGCCCTGGAGCTTTCTTT
TRBJ2-2 TRBV7-9 NA NA CASSLALLGPNTGELFF TGTGCCAGCAGCTTAGCGCTATTGGGGCCGAACACCGGGGAGCTGTTTTTT
TRBJ1-4 TRBV5-1 NA TRBD1 CASSLRTGFTNEKLFF TGCGCCAGCAGTTTAAGGACAGGGTTCACTAATGAAAAACTGTTTTTT
TRBJ2-5 TRBV5-1 NA TRBD2 CASSLGIAGGQETQYF TGCGCCAGCAGCTTGGGGATAGCGGGAGGGCAAGAGACCCAGTACTTC
TRBJ2-1 TRBV27 NA TRBD2 CASSWGLAGNNEQFF TGTGCCAGCAGTTGGGGACTAGCGGGTAACAATGAGCAGTTCTTC
TRBJ2-7 TRBV6-5 NA TRBD2 CASSLLLAGEEQYF TGTGCCAGCAGTTTATTGCTAGCGGGAGAAGAGCAGTACTTC
TRBJ1-3 TRBV13 NA NA CASSLQSGNTIYF TGTGCCAGCAGCTTACAATCTGGAAACACCATATATTTT
TRBJ2-7 TRBV10-3 NA TRBD2 CAISSGLAGVEEQYF TGTGCCATCAGTAGTGGACTAGCGGGAGTTGAAGAGCAGTACTTC
TRBJ2-2 TRBV7-2 NA TRBD2 CASSLLSGAAGELFF TGTGCCAGCAGCCTCCTTAGCGGGGCGGCCGGGGAGCTGTTTTTT
TRBJ2-5 TRBV5-1 once NA CASSPRAGRETQYF TGCGCCAGCAGCCCCCGGGCAGGGCGGGAGACCCAGTACTTC
TRBJ2-3 TRBV13 NA TRBD2 CASSSGTSGRTDTQYF TGTGCCAGCAGCTCTGGGACTAGCGGGCGCACAGATACGCAGTATTTT
TRBJ2-2 TRBV19 NA TRBD1 CASSITGGHGELFF TGTGCCAGTAGTATCACAGGGGGACACGGGGAGCTGTTTTTT
TRBJ2-1 TRBV7-2 NA NA CASSLAPPQNEQFF TGTGCCAGCAGCTTAGCGCCCCCACAGAATGAGCAGTTCTTC
TRBJ2-1 TRBV4-3 NA TRBD2 CASSRTSGRANEQFF TGCGCCAGCAGTCGTACTAGCGGGAGAGCCAATGAGCAGTTCTTC
TRBJ2-7 TRBV2 NA TRBD2 CASSETSGAYEQYF TGTGCCAGCAGTGAAACTAGCGGAGCCTACGAGCAGTACTTC
TRBJ2-3 TRBV6-5 NA NA CASSYLRDSTDTQYF TGTGCCAGCAGTTACTTACGGGACTCCACAGATACGCAGTATTTT
TRBJ2-7 TRBV7-2 NA NA CASSRDSYSYEQYF TGTGCCAGCAGCCGGGACTCTTACTCCTACGAGCAGTACTTC
TRBJ2-6 TRBV5-1 NA NA CASSMLVAATGANVLTF TGCGCCAGCAGCATGTTAGTAGCGGCAACTGGGGCCAACGTCCTGACTTTC
TRBJ2-7 TRBV7-8 NA NA CASSLGGVVYEQYF TGTGCCAGCAGCTTAGGCGGAGTGGTCTACGAGCAGTACTTC
TRBJ2-1 TRBV29-1 NA TRBD2 CSVSGTIADEQFF TGCAGCGTTTCCGGGACTATCGCCGATGAGCAGTTCTTC
TRBJ2-2 TRBV19 NA NA CASSWDTTTGELFF TGTGCCAGTAGTTGGGACACCACCACCGGGGAGCTGTTTTTT
TRBJ1-4 TRBV7-9 NA NA CASSWAFNEKLFF TGTGCCAGCAGCTGGGCCTTTAATGAAAAACTGTTTTTT
TRBJ2-7 TRBV10-3 once TRBD2 CAISDGTKGDEQYF TGTGCCATCAGTGATGGGACTAAGGGTGACGAGCAGTACTTC
TRBJ2-7 TRBV7-2 NA NA CASSLRRVGYEQYF TGTGCCAGCAGCTTAAGGCGGGTAGGCTACGAGCAGTACTTC
TRBJ2-2 TRBV5-1 NA TRBD2 CASSQLAGYTGELFF TGCGCCAGCAGCCAACTAGCGGGGTACACCGGGGAGCTGTTTTTT
TRBJ2-7 TRBV14 NA TRBD2 CASSQVSGDVYEQYF TGTGCCAGCAGCCAAGTGAGCGGGGATGTCTACGAGCAGTACTTC